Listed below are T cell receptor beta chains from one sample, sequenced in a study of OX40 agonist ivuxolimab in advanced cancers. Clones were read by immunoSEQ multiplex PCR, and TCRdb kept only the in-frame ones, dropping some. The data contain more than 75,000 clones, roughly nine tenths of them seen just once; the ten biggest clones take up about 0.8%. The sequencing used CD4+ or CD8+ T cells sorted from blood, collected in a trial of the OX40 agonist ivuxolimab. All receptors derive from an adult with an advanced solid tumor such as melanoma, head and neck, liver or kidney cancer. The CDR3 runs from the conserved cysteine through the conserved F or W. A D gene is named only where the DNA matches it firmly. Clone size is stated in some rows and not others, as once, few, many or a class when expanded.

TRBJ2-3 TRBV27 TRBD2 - CASSQAGLAGAPDTQYF TGTGCCAGCAGCCAAGCGGGACTAGCGGGAGCCCCAGATACGCAGTATTTT
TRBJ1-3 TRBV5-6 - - CASSLGEGTNNF TGTGCCAGCAGCTTGGGAGAGGGAACGAACAACTTT
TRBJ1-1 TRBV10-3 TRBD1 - CAISGMDRGFTEAFF TGTGCCATCAGTGGAATGGACAGGGGTTTCACTGAAGCTTTCTTT
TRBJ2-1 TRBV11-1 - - CASSFQRQPTYNEQFF TGTGCCAGCAGCTTCCAGCGGCAGCCAACCTACAATGAGCAGTTCTTC
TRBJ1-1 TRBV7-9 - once CASRYEALNTEAFF TGTGCCAGCAGGTATGAGGCGTTGAACACTGAAGCTTTCTTT
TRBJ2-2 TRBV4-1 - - CASSQDGAGRGELFF TGCGCCAGCAGCCAAGATGGGGCAGGGCGGGGGGAGCTGTTTTTT
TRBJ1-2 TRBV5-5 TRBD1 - CASSSVPGQGNYGYTF TGTGCCAGCAGCTCAGTACCGGGACAGGGGAACTATGGCTACACCTTC
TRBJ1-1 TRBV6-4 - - CASSTTGNTEAFF TGTGCCAGCAGTACAACAGGGAACACTGAAGCTTTCTTT
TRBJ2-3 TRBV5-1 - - CASSLGAVTDTQYF TGCGCCAGCAGCTTGGGGGCAGTCACAGATACGCAGTATTTT
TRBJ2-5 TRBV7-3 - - CASSFSFGETQYF TGTGCCAGCAGCTTCAGTTTCGGGGAGACCCAGTACTTC
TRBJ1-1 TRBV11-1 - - CASSRMGGGRKTEAFF TGTGCCAGCAGCCGAATGGGGGGCGGAAGGAAGACTGAAGCTTTCTTT
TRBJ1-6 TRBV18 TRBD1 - CASSQHRDRDKSPLHF TGTGCCAGCTCACAACACCGGGACAGGGACAAGTCACCCCTCCACTTT
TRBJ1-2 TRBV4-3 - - CASSQELSGVYGYTF TGCGCCAGCAGCCAAGAATTATCAGGGGTCTATGGCTACACCTTC
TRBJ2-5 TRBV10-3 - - CAISEGGTHSETQYF TGTGCCATCAGTGAGGGTGGGACTCACTCTGAGACCCAGTACTTC
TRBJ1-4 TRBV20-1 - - CSAAPGEKLFF TGCAGTGCTGCCCCAGGTGAAAAACTGTTTTTT
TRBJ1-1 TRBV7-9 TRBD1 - CASSLQGDTEAFF TGTGCCAGCAGCTTGCAGGGGGATACTGAAGCTTTCTTT
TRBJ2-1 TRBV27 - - CASRPGPMILDEQFF TGTGCCAGCCGCCCGGGACCTATGATTTTGGATGAGCAGTTCTTC
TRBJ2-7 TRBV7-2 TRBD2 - CASSLDVLAGNRVQYF TGTGCCAGCAGCTTAGATGTACTAGCGGGAAACAGGGTTCAGTACTTC
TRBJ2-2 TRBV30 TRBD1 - CAWSTGQPNTGELFF TGTGCCTGGAGTACGGGACAGCCGAACACCGGGGAGCTGTTTTTT
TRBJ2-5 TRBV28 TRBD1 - CASRDSGGPNRETQYF TGTGCCAGCAGGGATTCAGGGGGACCTAACCGGGAGACCCAGTACTTC
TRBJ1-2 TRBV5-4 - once CASSGQGNNYGYTF TGTGCCAGCAGCGGGCAGGGTAATAACTATGGCTACACCTTC
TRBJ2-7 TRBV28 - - CASSTVGLRQYF TGTGCCAGCAGCACCGTGGGGCTAAGGCAGTACTTC
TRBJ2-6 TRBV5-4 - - CASSLLAPGANVLTF TGTGCCAGCAGTCTATTAGCACCCGGGGCCAACGTCCTGACTTTC
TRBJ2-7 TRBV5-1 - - CASSLGGGDYEQYF TGCGCCAGCAGTCTGGGGGGCGGTGACTACGAGCAGTACTTC
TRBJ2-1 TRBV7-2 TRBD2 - CASSLGAGSGRAPNEQFF TGTGCCAGCAGCTTGGGGGCTGGTAGCGGGAGGGCCCCGAATGAGCAGTTCTTC
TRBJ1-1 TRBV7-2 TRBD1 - CASRPGTGGPIGTEAFF TGTGCCAGCAGGCCAGGGACAGGGGGCCCAATAGGCACTGAAGCTTTCTTT
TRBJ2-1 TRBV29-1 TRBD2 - CSVSSPTSGSYYNEQFF TGCAGCGTTTCCTCCCCGACTAGCGGGAGCTATTACAATGAGCAGTTCTTC
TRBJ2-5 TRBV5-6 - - CASSFLGTLHQETQYF TGTGCCAGCAGCTTCCTAGGGACGCTCCACCAAGAGACCCAGTACTTC
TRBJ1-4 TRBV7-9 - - CASSLGGRAGGKLFF TGTGCCAGCAGCTTAGGGGGCAGGGCCGGTGGAAAACTGTTTTTT
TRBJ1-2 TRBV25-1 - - CASSEYLVYTF TGTGCCAGCAGTGAATATCTGGTCTACACCTTC
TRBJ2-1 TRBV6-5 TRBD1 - CASSSRRTGANEQFF TGTGCCAGCAGCTCGCGGAGGACAGGGGCCAATGAGCAGTTCTTC
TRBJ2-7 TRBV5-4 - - CASSLAGGGRSGYEQYF TGTGCCAGCAGCTTGGCCGGCGGGGGCCGGAGCGGGTACGAGCAGTACTTC
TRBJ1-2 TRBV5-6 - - CASSFGTVNYGYTF TGTGCCAGCAGCTTCGGAACAGTCAACTATGGCTACACCTTC
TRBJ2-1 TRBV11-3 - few CASSGPDREGYNEQFF TGTGCCAGCAGCGGGCCGGACAGAGAAGGCTACAATGAGCAGTTCTTC
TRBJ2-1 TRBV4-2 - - CASSQVITEWTVYNEQFF TGTGCCAGCAGCCAAGTCATTACGGAATGGACCGTATACAATGAGCAGTTCTTC
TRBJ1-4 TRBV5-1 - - CASSPGQGEKLFF TGCGCCAGCAGCCCCGGCCAGGGTGAAAAACTGTTTTTT
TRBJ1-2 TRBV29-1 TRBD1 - CSVDRGQGTHGYTF TGCAGCGTTGATAGGGGACAGGGTACCCATGGCTACACCTTC
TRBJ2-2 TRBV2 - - CASGLRRGGQNTGELFF TGTGCCAGCGGTTTAAGGCGGGGCGGACAGAACACCGGGGAGCTGTTTTTT
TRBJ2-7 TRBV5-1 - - CASSLVTGPYEQYF TGCGCCAGCAGCTTGGTGACAGGACCCTACGAGCAGTACTTC
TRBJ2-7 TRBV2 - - CASTSDREGEQYF TGTGCCAGCACTTCGGACAGGGAGGGCGAGCAGTACTTC
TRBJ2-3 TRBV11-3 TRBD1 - CASSPGTGLGDTQYF TGTGCCAGCAGTCCCGGGACAGGGCTAGGAGATACGCAGTATTTT